This is a list of T cell receptor beta chains from one sample in a study of immune evolution from preneoplasia to lung adenocarcinoma. Generated by immunoSEQ multiplex PCR, the TCRdb table keeps only in-frame clones and is missing some. Of 4,000 to 5,500 clones listed, around four fifths are singletons. Material: FFPE adjacent normal lung tissue. Receptor source: an older donor with lung adenocarcinoma. The CDR3 runs from the conserved cysteine through the conserved F or W. A D gene is named only where the DNA matches it firmly. Clone size is shown for a subset of rows, as once, few, many or a class of expanded clone.

j_call clone_size v_call d_call cdr3_aa cdr3_nt
TRBJ2-2 . TRBV28 . CASSFRQGGTGELFF TGTGCCAGCAGTTTTCGTCAGGGTGGCACCGGGGAGCTGTTTTTT
TRBJ1-5 few TRBV19 . CASSGSGANQPQHF TGTGCCAGTAGTGGTTCAGGGGCCAATCAGCCCCAGCATTTT
TRBJ1-2 . TRBV7-2 . CASSLGGANYGYTF TGTGCCAGCAGCTTAGGTGGGGCTAACTATGGCTACACCTTC
TRBJ2-3 . TRBV2 . CASSVGILRADTQYF TGTGCCAGCAGTGTCGGAATTCTGAGGGCAGATACGCAGTATTTT
TRBJ2-5 . TRBV5-1 TRBD1 CASSLEGQSIAETQYF TGCGCCAGCAGCTTGGAGGGACAGAGTATTGCGGAGACCCAGTACTTC
TRBJ1-2 . TRBV6-5 TRBD1 CASSPFTGVGYTF TGTGCCAGCAGCCCTTTCACAGGGGTTGGCTACACCTTC
TRBJ1-1 . TRBV5-1 . CASSPQTLGTTEAFF TGCGCCAGCAGCCCCCAGACACTTGGGACCACTGAAGCTTTCTTT
TRBJ1-4 . TRBV4-1 . CASSQEGATNEKLFF TGCGCCAGCAGCCAAGAGGGGGCAACTAATGAAAAACTGTTTTTT
TRBJ1-1 . TRBV7-3 . CASRPQVNTEAFF TGTGCCAGCAGACCACAGGTGAACACTGAAGCTTTCTTT
TRBJ1-2 . TRBV28 . CASSIWTGYGYTF TGTGCCAGCAGTATCTGGACGGGCTATGGCTACACCTTC
TRBJ2-1 . TRBV29-1 . CSVESLGGSNEQFF TGCAGCGTTGAAAGTCTAGGGGGTAGCAATGAGCAGTTCTTC
TRBJ1-1 . TRBV11-3 . CASSFDPNTEAFF TGTGCCAGCAGCTTCGACCCGAACACTGAAGCTTTCTTT
TRBJ2-1 . TRBV29-1 . CSVVGLAPIYNEQFF TGCAGCGTTGTTGGGCTAGCGCCGATTTACAATGAGCAGTTCTTC
TRBJ1-4 . TRBV6-5 . CASSYGTGEKLFF TGTGCCAGCAGTTACGGGACTGGCGAAAAACTGTTTTTT
TRBJ2-7 once TRBV28 . CASSFSSELPDAYEQYF TGTGCCAGCAGTTTTTCTTCCGAACTCCCCGACGCCTACGAGCAGTACTTC
TRBJ2-2 . TRBV18 . CASSPETGELFF TGTGCCAGCTCACCAGAAACCGGGGAGCTGTTTTTT
TRBJ1-2 . TRBV7-9 . CASSPGGRSGYTF TGTGCCAGCAGCCCGGGGGGACGGAGTGGCTACACCTTC
TRBJ2-2 . TRBV7-3 . CASSVSGNTGELFF TGTGCCAGCAGCGTCAGCGGGAACACCGGGGAGCTGTTTTTT
TRBJ2-7 . TRBV5-4 . CASSLDLASSSYEQYF TGTGCCAGCAGCTTGGATCTGGCGTCGAGCTCCTACGAGCAGTACTTC
TRBJ1-2 . TRBV25-1 TRBD1 CASSEGGTGMYGYTF TGTGCCAGCAGTGAGGGCGGGACAGGGATGTATGGCTACACCTTC